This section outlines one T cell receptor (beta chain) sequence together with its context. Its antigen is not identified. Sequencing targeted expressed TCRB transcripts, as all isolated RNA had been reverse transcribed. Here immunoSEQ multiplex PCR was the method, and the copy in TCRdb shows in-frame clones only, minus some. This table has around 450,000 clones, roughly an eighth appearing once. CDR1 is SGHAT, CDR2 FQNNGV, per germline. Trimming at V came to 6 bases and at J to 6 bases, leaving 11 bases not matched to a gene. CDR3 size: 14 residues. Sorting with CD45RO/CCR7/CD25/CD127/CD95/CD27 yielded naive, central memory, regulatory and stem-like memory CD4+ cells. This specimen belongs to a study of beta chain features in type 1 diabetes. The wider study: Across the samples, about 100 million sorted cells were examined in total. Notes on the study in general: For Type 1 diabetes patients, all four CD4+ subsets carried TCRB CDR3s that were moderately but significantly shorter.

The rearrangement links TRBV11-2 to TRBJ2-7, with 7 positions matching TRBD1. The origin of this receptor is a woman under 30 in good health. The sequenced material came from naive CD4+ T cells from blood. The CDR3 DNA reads TGTGCCAGCAGGTCGGGACAGCTCGCGGGCGAGCAGTACTTC. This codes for CASRSGQLAGEQYF.